This TCR beta chain came from a study of identical twins. The germline V gene encodes CDR1 MDHEN and CDR2 SYDVKM. This CDR3 region has 11 residues. V lost 10 bases and J 7 bases, leaving 10 bases between the germline ends. TCRdb re-called the 5' RACE reads with MiXCR, one entry per CDR3 protein. In the table there are around 570,000 distinct CDR3 sequences, approximately 10% of which are singletons. This same sample was also part of a study on yellow fever vaccine responses in identical twins.

The specimen was PBMCs. J is TRBJ2-2 and V is TRBV28; D is ambiguous. This clonotype was obtained from a woman between 18 and 29 years old in good health. The DNA for the CDR3 is TGTGCCACCTTATGGAGCGGGGAGCTGTTTTTT. As protein: CATLWSGELFF. Together with reference TRBV28 and TRBJ2-2, the CDR3 gives the full variable domain: DVKVTQSSRYLVKRTGEKVFLECVQDMDHENMFWYRQDPGLGLRLIYFSYDVKMKEKGDIPEGYSVSREKKERFSLILESASTNQTSMYLCATLWSGELFFGEGSRLTVL.